This TCR beta chain was sequenced during a study of brain T cells in children with intractable seizures. The repertoire was sequenced with immunoSEQ multiplex PCR; TCRdb's copy has only in-frame clones and lacks some. There are fewer than 150,000 clones in the sample; roughly 94% occur only once, and 3.5% to 4% lies in the top ten. General study findings and limits: Absence of clones before surgery may stem from lower sequencing depth. HCMV serostatus was not known, and viral specificity came from CDR3 similarity only.

Only cases whose brain tissue showed the highest T cell transcript signatures were sequenced. This CDR3 is built from 14 residues. The trim removed 7 bases at V and 4 bases at J, leaving 9 bases unmatched. Germline V gene data show CDR1 as LGHNT and CDR2 as FRNRAP. Comments on this clone: The antigen is unknown.

The gene calls are TRBV12-5 and TRBJ2-7; 8 nucleotides agree with TRBD2. This sample comprised peripheral blood, obtained at surgery. This receptor was obtained from a boy in the first two years of life with hemimegalencephaly and intractable seizures. The CDR3 region is CASVVSGSSYEQYF. CDR3 coding DNA: TGTGCTAGTGTCGTGAGCGGGAGCTCTTACGAGCAGTACTTC. Full variable domain (rest looked up from reference TRBV12-5 and TRBJ2-7): DARVTQTPRHKVTEMGQEVTMRCQPILGHNTVFWYRQTMMQGLELLAYFRNRAPLDDSGMPKDRFSAEMPDATLATLKIQPSEPRDSAVYFCASVVSGSSYEQYFGPGTRLTVT.